The next 11 T cell receptor beta chains were all read from a single sample in a study of T cell responses to AZD1222 COVID-19 vaccine. Only in-frame clones appear in the TCRdb table, and some are missing; sequencing was by immunoSEQ multiplex PCR. The sample carries under 80,000 clones, 79% recorded once. Specimen: peripheral blood, collected on day 0 of MenACWY control vaccination. The receptors originated from an adult in good health.

This chain connects TRBV27 to TRBJ1-5; 8 bases are shared with TRBD1. The CDR3 length is 14 residues. The germline gives CDR1 MNHEY, CDR2 SMNVEV (reference sequence). Trimming at V came to 6 bases and at J to 4 bases, leaving 5 bases not matched to a gene. The CDR3 loop reads CASSRTGLNQPQHF. The DNA for the CDR3 is TGTGCCAGCAGCCGGACAGGGTTAAATCAGCCCCAGCATTTT.

A few counts support this clone. The J gene is TRBJ1-4, the V gene TRBV5-1; D remains ambiguous. From germline, CDR1 is SGHRS and CDR2 YFSETQ. V lost 0 bases and J 5 bases, leaving 8 bases between the germline ends. This CDR3 has 14 amino acids. CDR3 DNA sequence: TGCGCCAGCAGCTTGGGCTTGGCAAATGAAAAACTGTTTTTT. Residues: CASSLGLANEKLFF. The full variable domain, rest sourced from reference TRBV5-1 and TRBJ1-4, is KAGVTQTPRYLIKTRGQQVTLSCSPISGHRSVSWYQQTPGQGLQFLFEYFSETQRNKGNFPGRFSGRQFSNSRSEMNVSTLELGDSALYLCASSLGLANEKLFFGSGTQLSVL.

The CDR3 DNA reads as TGTGCCAGCAGTTACACCCGGGCCCGCCCCAATCAGCCCCAGCATTTT. It encodes CASSYTRARPNQPQHF. The V call is TRBV6-5, the J call TRBJ1-5, with D unclear. This CDR3 comprises 16 residues. In germline, CDR1 is MNHEY, CDR2 SVGAGI. V shed 2 bases and J shed 3 bases, with 14 bases lying between them.

This clone was detected a few times. The CDR3 DNA sequence: TGTGCCAGCAGCTTGGGCGGGGATACCTACGAGCAGTACTTC. The encoded protein is CASSLGGDTYEQYF. The chain employs TRBV5-6 and TRBJ2-7, with D perhaps matching TRBD2 (6 bases). The germline CDR1 and CDR2 sequences are SGHDT and YYEEEE. The CDR3 has 14 amino acids. Between the trimmed V and J ends, which lost 0 bases and 2 bases, there was a span of 9 bases.

This chain joins TRBV11-2 and TRBJ2-7; D may be TRBD2 (6 bases). Looked up from germline, CDR1 is SGHAT and CDR2 is FQNNGV. The V end was cut by 2 bases, the J end by 5 bases, with 16 bases between. The CDR3 runs to 15 residues. This chain's CDR3 is CASSLISLASDEQYF. DNA of the CDR3: TGTGCCAGCAGCTTAATCTCTCTAGCGAGCGACGAGCAGTACTTC. The full variable domain, with the rest looked up from reference TRBV11-2 and TRBJ2-7, is EAGVAQSPRYKIIEKRQSVAFWCNPISGHATLYWYQQILGQGPKLLIQFQNNGVVDDSQLPKDRFSAERLKGVDSTLKIQPAKLEDSAVYLCASSLISLASDEQYFGPGTRLTVT.

The rearrangement uses TRBV5-5 and TRBJ1-1; 9 nucleotides agree with TRBD1. Trimming cost V 4 bases and J 1 base; bases outside gene matches: 2. The CDR3 runs to 14 residues. Germline lookup yields CDR1 SGHKS and CDR2 YYEKEE (reference sequence). In nucleotides, the CDR3 is TGTGCCAGCAGCCCGGGACAGGGGAACACTGAAGCTTTCTTT. As protein: CASSPGQGNTEAFF.

The table lists this clone with a few counts. The chain links TRBV2 to TRBJ2-1, with TRBD2 matching over 10 bases. The germline V gene encodes CDR1 SNHLY and CDR2 FYNNEI. The CDR3 is 13 residues long. V lost 8 bases to trimming and J lost 6 bases; unmatched junction nucleotides: 4. Here the CDR3 reads CASLAGAGNEQFF. Here the CDR3 DNA reads TGTGCCAGCCTAGCGGGAGCGGGCAATGAGCAGTTCTTC.

This rearrangement joins TRBV7-2 to TRBJ2-7; D possibly uses TRBD1 or TRBD2 (5 bases each). Trimming took 1 base from V and 2 from J, leaving 9 bases between them. CDR1 and CDR2 (germline): SGHTA, FQGNSA. The CDR3 spans 14 residues. The DNA of the CDR3 is TGTGCCAGCAGCTTAGGGGGACCTACCTACGAGCAGTACTTC. Its protein product is CASSLGGPTYEQYF.

The chain has TRBV19 and TRBJ2-2; weak D call: TRBD2 (5 bases). Germline CDR1 reads LNHDA; CDR2 reads SQIVND (reference sequence). The V end was cut by 1 base, the J end by 1 base, with 7 bases between. The CDR3 extends over 15 amino acids. The CDR3 region is CASSIGRGNTGELFF. In DNA, the CDR3 is TGTGCCAGTAGTATAGGTCGGGGGAACACCGGGGAGCTGTTTTTT.

The rearrangement links TRBV6-2 or TRBV6-3 to TRBJ2-3; 11 nucleotides match TRBD2. The CDR3 length is 16 residues. Trimming took 3 bases from V and 0 from J; bases not matched to a gene: 2. CDR1 MNHEY and CDR2 SVGEGT come from the germline V gene. The CDR3 reads CASSYGLAGSTDTQYF. The CDR3 coding sequence is TGTGCCAGCAGTTATGGACTAGCGGGTAGCACAGATACGCAGTATTTT.

This clone was detected only a few times. The CDR3 here is CSVETAGPNTEAFF. The CDR3 bases are TGCAGCGTTGAGACGGCGGGGCCTAACACTGAAGCTTTCTTT. This chain uses TRBV29-1 with TRBJ1-1; D is possibly TRBD1 (5 bases). This CDR3 region has 14 residues. Trimming left V 3 bases short and J 2 bases short, with 13 bases between. The V gene's germline CDR1 is SQVTM and CDR2 ANQGSEA.